The source of this T cell receptor (beta chain) is a study of beta chain features in type 1 diabetes. The CDR3 totals 16 residues. The V and J ends lost 6 bases and 2 bases respectively, with 17 bases between them. Germline-derived CDR1 and CDR2 are MGHRA and YSYEKL. Every isolated RNA sample was fully reverse transcribed, so sequencing captured expressed TCRB transcripts. The method was immunoSEQ multiplex PCR; TCRdb's version includes in-frame clones alone and lacks a portion of them. Of approximately 150,000 clones listed, approximately 13% are singletons. Study-wide findings and caveats: PCR, the amplification step, might favor shorter templates, equally in patients and controls. Shortening that was moderate but significant affected the TCRB CDR3s of Type 1 diabetes patients in all four CD4+ subsets. VDJ junctions from patients with type 1 diabetes contained fewer insertions and more deletions.

This clone was counted between two and nine times. Its cognate antigen is unknown. Material: central memory CD4+ T cells from blood. The rearrangement links TRBV4-1 to TRBJ1-5; tentatively, D is TRBD1 (5 bases). This TCR was sampled from a young man with type 1 diabetes. CDR3 loop: CASRLVGGGGNQPQHF. CDR3 DNA: TGCGCCAGCAGGCTCGTGGGCGGGGGGGGCAATCAGCCCCAGCATTTT.